This TCR beta chain was sequenced for a study of T-cell memory formation after mild COVID-19. This clonotype has only a few counts. TCRdb independently ran MiXCR on the 5' RACE reads; one entry per CDR3 protein. The sample shows approximately 180,000 distinct CDR3 sequences, more than 15% of them seen only once. This CDR3 has 14 amino acids. Germline CDR1 and CDR2: SGHRS and YFSETQ. Trimming shortened V by 6 bases and J by 10 bases, and 22 bases separated the two germline ends. This TCR was recovered from an adult woman who had mild COVID-19 (a few samples of this study predate the infection). Cell type and time point are not known. Material: PBMCs or a T cell subset sorted from them (not recorded which). The chain uses TRBV5-1 and TRBJ1-2; D is possibly TRBD1 (6 bases). In DNA, the CDR3 is TGCGCCAGCACCGACATCGACAAGGGGGTGGTCTACACCTTC. It is translated as CASTDIDKGVVYTF.